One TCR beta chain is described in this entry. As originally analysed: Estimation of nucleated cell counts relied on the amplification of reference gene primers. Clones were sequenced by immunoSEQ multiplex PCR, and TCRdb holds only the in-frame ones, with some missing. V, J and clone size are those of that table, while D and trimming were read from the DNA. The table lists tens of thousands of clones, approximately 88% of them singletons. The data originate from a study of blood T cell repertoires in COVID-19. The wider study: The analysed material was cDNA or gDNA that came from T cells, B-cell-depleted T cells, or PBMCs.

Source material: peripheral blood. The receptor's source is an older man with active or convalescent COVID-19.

CDR3 in DNA: TGCGCCAGCAGCCAACGATCGACTAGCGGGAGCTCCGGGGAGCTGTTTTTT. The encoded protein is CASSQRSTSGSSGELFF. This chain links TRBV4-3 with TRBJ2-2; the match to TRBD2 covers 12 bases. The V and J ends lost 2 bases and 6 bases, in that order; junction bases with no gene match: 7. The CDR3 covers 17 residues. Germline assignment: CDR1 LGHNA and CDR2 YSLEER.